The next 7 T cell receptor beta chains were all read from a single sample in a study of Graves' ophthalmopathy and Graves' hyperthyroidism. Researchers took RNA transcripts and amplified TCR beta CDR3 regions from them. First-round RT-PCR relied on HTBI primers, and a second-round multiplex PCR came next. Each CDR3 protein gets one entry after TCRdb re-called the multiplex PCR reads with MiXCR. This sample has about 480,000 distinct CDR3 sequences; approximately 14% occur once, and the top ten carry 8% to 10%. The sequenced sample consisted of blood. These receptors all come from a woman under 40 with Graves' ophthalmopathy.

This clonotype was observed at least ten times. V is TRBV12-3 or TRBV12-4 and J is TRBJ1-1; D gene unclear. The CDR3 covers 13 residues. The V gene lost 3 bases and the J gene lost 1 base, with 6 bases spanning the gap. The CDR3 protein is CASSFYPNTEAFF. As DNA, the CDR3 is TGTGCCAGCAGTTTTTATCCGAACACTGAAGCTTTCTTT.

On this clonotype: A clone one base away is much larger, so this may be a read error. The genes are TRBV11-2 and TRBJ2-2; TRBD1 matches at 7 bases. Germline V gene lookup returns CDR1 SGHAT and CDR2 FQNNGV. Trimming removed 8 bases from V and 0 bases from J; junction bases left unmatched: 9. CDR3 length: 16 amino acids. In DNA form, the CDR3 reads TGTGCCAGCGGCTACGGACAGGCATCGAACACCGGGGAGCTGTTTTTT. It is translated as CASGYGQASNTGELFF.

This chain links TRBV6-2 or TRBV6-3 with TRBJ2-5; D unclear. The V and J ends lost 2 bases and 3 bases respectively, with 7 bases between them. The CDR3 runs 13 residues. Germline CDR1 is MNHEY and CDR2 is SVGEGT. The DNA of the CDR3 is TGTGCCAGCAGTTACATCCCAAAAGAGACCCAGTACTTC. Encoded protein: CASSYIPKETQYF.

This clonotype appeared many times. Compared with germline, one end of the junction differs, possibly owing to a read error. This chain joins TRBV7-2 and TRBJ2-5, with a tentative D call TRBD2 (6 bases). This CDR3 comprises 16 residues. Germline lookup yields CDR1 SGHTA and CDR2 FQGNSA. The CDR3 DNA follows: TGTGCCAGCAGCTCGCCGGCCCGAACTAGCCTGGAGACCCAGTACTTT. As protein: CASSSPARTSLETQYF. The whole variable domain, remainder taken from reference TRBV7-2 and TRBJ2-5, is GAGVSQSPSNKVTEKGKDVELRCDPISGHTALYWYRQSLGQGLEFLIYFQGNSAPDKSGLPSDRFSAERTGGSVSTLTIQRTQQEDSAVYLCASSSPARTSLETQYFGPGTRLLVL.

This clonotype was seen repeatedly, ten times or more. This chain joins TRBV2 and TRBJ2-6; D unclear. The CDR3 length is 15 residues. The V gene lost 4 bases and the J gene lost 4 bases, with 11 bases spanning the gap. The V gene's germline CDR1 is SNHLY and CDR2 FYNNEI. CDR3 coding DNA: TGTGCCAGCAGTGCTACCCTGGGGGGGGCCAACGTCCTGACTTTC. It is translated as CASSATLGGANVLTF.

This clonotype was found many times. The CDR3 here is CASSLLRGDLAGTIQETQYF. The CDR3 DNA follows: TGTGCCAGCAGTTTATTAAGGGGGGATTTAGCGGGCACGATTCAAGAGACCCAGTACTTC. This rearrangement joins TRBV12-3 or TRBV12-4 to TRBJ2-5; D is perhaps TRBD2 (7 bases). V dropped 2 bases and J dropped 2 bases, with 27 bases sitting between them. This CDR3 has 20 residues.

This clonotype came up many times. The J gene is TRBJ2-1, the V gene TRBV5-1, with D possibly matching TRBD1 (6 bases). Trimming removed 5 bases at V and 3 bases at J, with 12 bases between. This CDR3 comprises 14 residues. Looked up from germline, CDR1 is SGHRS and CDR2 is YFSETQ. CDR3 sequence: CASSSGQSYNEQFF. In DNA form, the CDR3 reads TGCGCCAGCAGTTCAGGACAGAGCTACAATGAGCAGTTCTTC. The whole variable domain, filled in from reference TRBV5-1 and TRBJ2-1, reads KAGVTQTPRYLIKTRGQQVTLSCSPISGHRSVSWYQQTPGQGLQFLFEYFSETQRNKGNFPGRFSGRQFSNSRSEMNVSTLELGDSALYLCASSSGQSYNEQFFGPGTRLTVL.